The clone carrying this T cell receptor (beta chain) came up a few times. Its antigen is as yet unknown. The data belong to a study of T cells after yellow fever vaccination. The CDR3 is 17 amino acids. Germline V CDR1 and CDR2: MNHNS, SASEGT. V trimming: 4 bases; J trimming: 5 bases; junction bases outside the gene matches: 15. As TCR cDNA was made by 5'RACE template switching, a universal primer site and UMIs were added. TCRdb re-called the 5' RACE reads through MiXCR, storing one row per CDR3 protein. The sample includes about 630,000 distinct CDR3 sequences, roughly an eighth of them seen just once. Findings of the study overall: Among primary-vaccination clones, most reappeared after the booster, at around 97% for CD4 and approximately 90% for CD8. CD4 and CD8 compartments shared a small share of clonotypes, likely from convergent recombination.

This receptor was obtained from a man younger than 45 who received the YFV17D yellow fever vaccine. The chain carries TRBV6-1 and TRBJ2-7; 9 bases are shared with TRBD2. Sample: PBMCs, taken on the day of the yellow fever booster vaccination. The CDR3, as DNA: TGTGCCAGCAGTGGGGGACCCTTAGCGGGAGACCCCCACGAGCAGTACTTC. Translation: CASSGGPLAGDPHEQYF.